One sample yielded the 27 T cell receptor beta chains listed below, sequenced in a study of T-cell reconstitution after alpha-beta-depleted transplantation in children. As it was prepared, the TCRbeta library received unique molecular identifiers. From the PCR reads, TCRdb called clonotypes with MiXCR, one entry per CDR3 protein. The top ten hold approximately 6.6% of the sample, which has 200,000 to 250,000 distinct CDR3 sequences, roughly 10% seen once. Sequencing was performed on PBMCs from the stem cell graft donor, taken from the stem cell graft. Receptor source: a human donor who donated a stem cell graft to a child with acute lymphoblastic leukemia.

This chain connects TRBV12-3 or TRBV12-4 to TRBJ2-7, with a weak D call TRBD2 (7 bases). The CDR3 spans 12 residues. Trimming pared 6 bases from V and 2 bases from J, leaving 8 bases between. The CDR3 is CASSGGPYEQYF. Here the CDR3 DNA reads TGTGCCAGCAGCGGGGGGCCCTACGAGCAGTACTTC.

This clonotype was counted between two and nine times. The chain is built from TRBV27 and TRBJ1-1, with no clear D. V lost 3 bases, J lost 4 bases, and 9 bases lay in between. The CDR3 runs 13 residues. The germline CDR1 and CDR2 sequences are MNHEY and SMNVEV (reference sequence). DNA of the CDR3: TGTGCCAGCAGTTTTGGCTGGGCCACTGAAGCTTTCTTT. It encodes CASSFGWATEAFF.

This clonotype was seen once. No DNA is shown, since the ends of the CDR3 on it are uncertain; the CDR3 is the one TCRdb lists. The V call is TRBV11-3, the J call TRBJ2-3; the table's TRBD2 call for D was not verified on the DNA. Per germline, CDR1 SGHNT and CDR2 YENEEA. The CDR3 length equals 14 residues, ends included. CDR3: CASSFGGGADTQCF.

The chain joins TRBV7-2 to TRBJ2-1; D gene ambiguous. Germline V gene sequence: CDR1 SGHTA, CDR2 FQGNSA. V was pared by 4 bases and J by 7 bases, with 8 bases between. The CDR3 extends over 12 amino acids. Here the CDR3 DNA reads TGTGCCAGCAGCTGGTACGGGAATGAGCAGTTCTTC. Its translation: CASSWYGNEQFF.

This clonotype was seen at least ten times. V and J are TRBV28 and TRBJ1-1; D gene ambiguous. Deletions cut 2 bases from V and 1 base from J, with 8 bases between. The germline V gene encodes CDR1 MDHEN and CDR2 SYDVKM. The CDR3 runs 14 residues. This CDR3 is CASSLDSTNTEAFF. DNA of the CDR3: TGTGCCAGCAGTTTAGACTCAACGAACACTGAAGCTTTCTTT.

This clonotype was observed many times. This CDR3 is CASSLAGGVAFF. The CDR3 DNA is TGTGCCAGCAGCTTGGCTGGGGGAGTAGCTTTCTTT. The chain couples TRBV5-6 to TRBJ1-1, with D perhaps TRBD1 (5 bases). The CDR3 has 12 residues. Trimming shortened V by 0 bases and J by 10 bases, and 10 bases separated the two germline ends. Per germline, CDR1 SGHDT and CDR2 YYEEEE. Together with reference TRBV5-6 and TRBJ1-1, the CDR3 gives the full variable domain: DAGVTQSPTHLIKTRGQQVTLRCSPKSGHDTVSWYQQALGQGPQFIFQYYEEEERQRGNFPDRFSGHQFPNYSSELNVNALLLGDSALYLCASSLAGGVAFFGQGTRLTVV.

This clonotype was observed at least ten times. J is TRBJ2-1 and V is TRBV9, with a possible D match to TRBD2 (7 bases). Trimming removed 0 bases at V and 1 base at J, with 14 bases between. Germline loops: CDR1 SGDLS, CDR2 YYNGEE. The CDR3 runs 17 residues. CDR3 coding DNA: TGTGCCAGCAGCGTAGCGAGGGGGGGTGTATCCTACAATGAGCAGTTCTTC. It is translated as CASSVARGGVSYNEQFF.

The CDR3 region is CASLTSSRGVYEQYF. DNA for the CDR3: TGTGCCAGCCTGACGAGCTCCAGGGGCGTTTACGAGCAGTACTTC. The chain recombines TRBV6-5 with TRBJ2-7; D might be TRBD1 (6 bases). V was shortened by 8 bases and J by 4 bases, with 21 bases between the two germline ends. The V gene's germline CDR1 is MNHEY and CDR2 SVGAGI. The CDR3 totals 15 residues.

A few counts support this clonotype. This sequence joins TRBV6-1 and TRBJ1-2, with unresolved D. CDR1 and CDR2 from the germline V gene are MNHNS and SASEGT. The CDR3 is 15 amino acids. V was shortened by 7 bases and J by 4 bases, with 19 bases between the two germline ends. CDR3 region: CASTRGREPGYGYTF. The CDR3 DNA follows: TGTGCCAGCACGCGGGGTAGGGAACCGGGCTATGGCTACACCTTC.

This clonotype was found a few times. This chain uses TRBV5-6 with TRBJ2-5, with a possible D match to TRBD1 (6 bases). Trimming removed 0 bases at V and 1 base at J, with 10 bases between. Per the germline V gene, CDR1 is SGHDT and CDR2 is YYEEEE. The CDR3 length is 15 residues. The CDR3 is CASSLGQVGQETQYF. CDR3 coding DNA: TGTGCCAGCAGCTTGGGACAGGTCGGCCAAGAGACCCAGTACTTC.

In its sample, this clonotype was seen many times. The chain joins TRBV20-1 to TRBJ1-2; D may be TRBD1 (6 bases). The CDR3 runs to 14 residues. CDR1 is DFQATT and CDR2 is SNEGSKA in the germline V gene (reference sequence). V lost 5 bases to trimming and J lost 4 bases, with 17 bases between them. In DNA, the CDR3 is TGCAGTGCTGAAGATACGGACAGCGGCTATGGCTACACCTTC. It translates to CSAEDTDSGYGYTF.

Note on this clonotype: A much larger clone lies one base from this, so it may be a read error. This chain joins TRBV5-1 and TRBJ1-2; 9 bases line up with TRBD1. In germline, CDR1 is SGHRS, CDR2 YFSETQ. V gave up 9 bases and J gave up 4 bases; unmatched junction bases: 7. This CDR3 contains 13 residues. The CDR3 loop reads CANRETGGYGYTF. Here the CDR3 DNA reads TGCGCCAACAGGGAGACAGGGGGCTATGGCTACACCTTC.

V gene TRBV5-1 combines with J gene TRBJ2-3, with 7 nucleotides matching TRBD2. From germline, CDR1 is SGHRS and CDR2 YFSETQ. Trimming at V came to 2 bases and at J to 3 bases, leaving 6 bases not matched to a gene. This CDR3 has 15 residues. The CDR3 here is CASSFWGGTTDTQYF. CDR3 coding DNA: TGCGCCAGCAGCTTCTGGGGGGGGACGACAGATACGCAGTATTTT.

The gene calls are TRBV7-9 and TRBJ2-3; no clear D gene. Looked up from germline, CDR1 is SEHNR and CDR2 is FQNEAQ (reference sequence). V lost 3 bases and J lost 10, with 17 bases in between. This CDR3 region has 14 residues. CDR3 sequence: CASSFGSAPTSQYF. The CDR3 nucleotides are TGTGCCAGCAGCTTTGGTTCAGCCCCAACCTCGCAGTATTTT.

This clonotype was seen a handful of times. The J gene is TRBJ1-2, the V gene TRBV3-1; D unclear. V was shortened by 1 base and J by 6 bases, with 12 bases between the two germline ends. The germline V gene encodes CDR1 LGHDT and CDR2 YNNKEL (reference sequence). The CDR3 extends over 14 amino acids. CDR3 coding DNA: TGTGCCAGCAGCCAAGTCGGACTTCGAAATGGCTACACCTTC. Protein product: CASSQVGLRNGYTF.

The table lists this clonotype with a few counts. This rearrangement joins TRBV20-1 to TRBJ2-7; 9 positions match TRBD2. J lost 2 bases, V lost 1 base, and 12 bases had no gene match. The CDR3 length is 17 residues. Germline-derived CDR1 and CDR2 are DFQATT and SNEGSKA (reference sequence). CDR3 in DNA: TGCAGTGCTAGAGTGGTAGCGGGGGCGTTGGATCCCTACGAGCAGTACTTC. Translating gives CSARVVAGALDPYEQYF.

The table lists this clonotype with many counts. CDR3 nucleotide sequence: TGCAGCCAAAACACGAACACTGAAGCTTTCTTT. It is translated as CSQNTNTEAFF. The chain employs TRBV29-1 and TRBJ1-1, with no clear D. This CDR3 contains 11 residues. The germline V gene encodes CDR1 SQVTM and CDR2 ANQGSEA. Trimming took off 8 bases at V and 1 base at J, with 8 bases between the two ends.

The chain has TRBV10-1 and TRBJ2-3; maybe TRBD2 (5 bases). The length of the CDR3 is 16 residues. The V and J ends lost 8 bases and 2 bases respectively, with 20 bases between them. The germline gives CDR1 WNHNN, CDR2 SYGVQD (reference sequence). CDR3 sequence: CASPGGLDSPTDTQYF. CDR3 nucleotide sequence: TGCGCCAGCCCCGGCGGGCTAGACTCCCCCACAGATACGCAGTATTTT.

The V and J genes are TRBV6-1 and TRBJ1-3; possible D gene TRBD1, 6 bases. CDR1 is MNHNS, CDR2 SASEGT, per germline. The V gene lost 5 bases and the J gene lost 6 bases, with 14 bases spanning the gap. The CDR3 totals 14 residues. This chain's CDR3 is CASSPRKGENTIYF. The CDR3 DNA is TGTGCCAGCAGTCCAAGGAAGGGGGAAAACACCATATATTTT.

This clonotype has a handful of counts. V gene TRBV5-6 combines with J gene TRBJ1-2; possibly TRBD1 for D (6 bases). Per the germline V gene, CDR1 is SGHDT and CDR2 is YYEEEE. The CDR3 is made up of 15 amino acids. V was trimmed by 4 bases and J by 2 bases, leaving 15 bases between them. The DNA for the CDR3 is TGTGCCAGCAGCGTGGGCCAGGGGCCCAACTATGGCTACACCTTC. Its translation: CASSVGQGPNYGYTF.

This chain joins TRBV20-1 and TRBJ1-1; 7 bases fit TRBD1. The CDR3 consists of 15 residues. V lost 6 bases to trimming and J lost 3 bases; unmatched junction nucleotides: 13. From germline, CDR1 is DFQATT and CDR2 SNEGSKA (reference sequence). The chain's CDR3 is CSALWDRGMDTEAFF. The CDR3 nucleotides read TGCAGTGCCCTGTGGGACAGAGGGATGGACACTGAAGCTTTCTTT.

The V call is TRBV7-2, the J call TRBJ2-5, with 11 bases fitting TRBD2. Germline V gene data show CDR1 as SGHTA and CDR2 as FQGNSA. Unmatched junction bases numbered 7, after V lost 5 bases and J lost 5 bases. This CDR3 is built from 15 residues. DNA for the CDR3: TGTGCCAGCAGCAATAGCGGGGGGGCCTTGGAGACCCAGTACTTC. Encoded protein: CASSNSGGALETQYF.

V and J are TRBV7-6 and TRBJ1-2; 7 bases are shared with TRBD1. CDR1 SGHVS and CDR2 FNYEAQ come from the germline V gene. V lost 4 bases to trimming and J lost 6 bases; unmatched junction nucleotides: 5. This CDR3 has 13 residues. CDR3 coding DNA: TGTGCCAGCAGCTACGGGACAGCACATGGCTACACCTTC. This gives the protein CASSYGTAHGYTF.

This clonotype appeared many times. The chain carries TRBV6-6 and TRBJ2-7; D call uncertain. There are 13 residues in the CDR3. Germline CDR1 reads MNHNY; CDR2 reads SVGAGI (reference sequence). With 10 bases removed from V and 0 bases from J, the gap between germline ends came to 13 bases. CDR3 loop: CATLGGNSYEQYF. CDR3 DNA: TGTGCCACCCTAGGCGGAAACTCCTACGAGCAGTACTTC.

At least ten counts were recorded for this clonotype. The genes are TRBV11-2 and TRBJ1-2, with D tentatively TRBD1 (5 bases). V lost 1 base, J lost 4 bases, and 10 bases lay in between. Germline loops: CDR1 SGHAT, CDR2 FQNNGV. The CDR3 has 14 residues. The CDR3 DNA is TGTGCCAGCAGCTTAGCCCCAGGGACCTATGGCTACACCTTC. Translation: CASSLAPGTYGYTF.

This clonotype showed up many times. J is TRBJ2-2 and V is TRBV5-1, with 7 bases fitting TRBD1. Germline V gene lookup returns CDR1 SGHRS and CDR2 YFSETQ. CDR3 length equals 14 residues. Losses at the gene ends were 6 bases for V and 1 base for J; bases not matched to a gene: 3. The CDR3 reads CASKRQGNTGELFF. The DNA for the CDR3 is TGCGCCAGCAAAAGACAGGGGAACACCGGGGAGCTGTTTTTT.

The chain is built from TRBV11-1 and TRBJ1-3; D is unresolved. In germline, CDR1 is SGHAT, CDR2 FQDESV (reference sequence). The CDR3 runs 17 residues. The V end lost 5 bases, the J end lost 2 bases, and 19 bases lay between the germline ends. For the CDR3, the DNA is TGTGCCAGCAGCCCGAGGAGTGGGCTCCCGGCTGGAAACACCATATATTTT. Translating it yields CASSPRSGLPAGNTIYF.